This T cell receptor beta chain was recovered during a study of T cell responses to AZD1222 COVID-19 vaccine. Study-wide results and caveats: Mapped onto spike, vaccine-associated CD4 TCRs spanned it and were dominant at 160-218 and 743-854. Increased Spike-specific TCR breadth and depth were observed after two AZD1222 doses. Donors, mostly white British, included more females; clonal diversity was possibly underestimated.

Profiled with immunoSEQ multiplex PCR; TCRdb holds only in-frame clones, not every one. The sample shows some 130,000 clones, 75% to 90% of them seen only once. Of note for this clone: Its target is unknown.

This TCR was recovered from an adult in good health. Here the sequenced sample was peripheral blood, taken on day 0 of AZD1222 vaccination.

CDR3 sequence reads: CASSILVSGPRTRDMNTEAFF. In nucleotides, the CDR3 is TGTGCCAGTAGTATACTAGTGTCGGGTCCACGGACAAGAGACATGAACACTGAAGCTTTCTTT. V usage is TRBV19 and J usage is TRBJ1-1; D is possibly TRBD1 (5 bases). Germline CDR1 is LNHDA and CDR2 is SQIVND (reference sequence). The CDR3 extends over 21 amino acids. V was cut by 2 bases and J by 0 bases, with 28 bases left in between.